These 5 T cell receptor beta chains originate from one sample sequenced in a study of CD8 T cells in ankylosing spondylitis. The antigens for these receptors are not known. TCRdb re-called the 5' RACE reads through MiXCR, storing one row per CDR3 protein. The sample comprises more than 300,000 distinct CDR3 sequences, around 8% of which are singletons, and roughly 15% rests with the top ten. Whole-study findings and limits: Roughly eight highly homologous variants made up a TCR beta motif that seemed to typify ankylosing spondylitis blood.

The sample was blood, either unsorted or a sorted T cell fraction (not recorded which). These receptors came from a male donor with ankylosing spondylitis.

The chain combines TRBV10-1 with TRBJ2-3; D tentatively fits TRBD1 or TRBD2 (6 bases each). The germline gives CDR1 WNHNN, CDR2 SYGVQD (reference sequence). V dropped 4 bases and J dropped 5 bases, with 16 bases sitting between them. This CDR3 has 15 residues. CDR3: CASSAGTKGGDTQYF. The CDR3 region has the DNA TGCGCCAGCAGTGCCGGGACCAAGGGGGGAGATACGCAGTATTTT.

This rearrangement joins TRBV4-2 to TRBJ1-1; 7 nucleotides agree with TRBD1. V lost 4 bases to trimming and J lost 4 bases; unmatched junction nucleotides: 9. The CDR3 has 15 amino acids. Germline V CDR1 and CDR2: LGHNA, YNFKEQ. CDR3 amino acids: CASSPDDRVGTEAFF. In DNA form, the CDR3 reads TGTGCCAGCAGCCCCGACGACAGGGTTGGCACTGAAGCTTTCTTT.

This clonotype occurred many times. The rearrangement uses TRBV7-9 and TRBJ2-3, with TRBD2 as a possible D gene (6 bases). The CDR3 has 15 residues. V dropped 2 bases and J dropped 0 bases, with 9 bases sitting between them. Germline V lookup: CDR1 SEHNR, CDR2 FQNEAQ (reference sequence). The CDR3 protein is CASSLIAGSTDTQYF. CDR3 bases: TGTGCCAGCAGCTTAATCGCGGGAAGCACAGATACGCAGTATTTT.

This chain connects TRBV20-1 to TRBJ2-5, with TRBD1 matching over 7 bases. The CDR3 runs to 13 residues. Germline loops: CDR1 DFQATT, CDR2 SNEGSKA (reference sequence). V shed 4 bases, J shed 3 bases, and the junction held 5 bases outside the gene matches. The CDR3 nucleotides are TGCAGTGCTATAGGGACAGCAAAAGAGACCCAGTACTTC. Translated, it gives CSAIGTAKETQYF.

This clonotype occurred a few times. The chain carries TRBV5-4 and TRBJ2-1; 9 bases line up with TRBD2. Looked up from germline, CDR1 is SGHNT and CDR2 is YYREEE (reference sequence). Germline trimming cut 4 bases from V and 3 bases from J; bases unmatched to any gene: 8. This CDR3 is 16 amino acids long. This CDR3 reads CASSNGLAGLYNEQFF. The CDR3 DNA follows: TGTGCCAGCAGCAACGGCCTAGCGGGACTCTACAATGAGCAGTTCTTC. The full variable domain, completed using reference TRBV5-4 and TRBJ2-1, is ETGVTQSPTHLIKTRGQQVTLRCSSQSGHNTVSWYQQALGQGPQFIFQYYREEENGRGNFPPRFSGLQFPNYSSELNVNALELDDSALYLCASSNGLAGLYNEQFFGPGTRLTVL.